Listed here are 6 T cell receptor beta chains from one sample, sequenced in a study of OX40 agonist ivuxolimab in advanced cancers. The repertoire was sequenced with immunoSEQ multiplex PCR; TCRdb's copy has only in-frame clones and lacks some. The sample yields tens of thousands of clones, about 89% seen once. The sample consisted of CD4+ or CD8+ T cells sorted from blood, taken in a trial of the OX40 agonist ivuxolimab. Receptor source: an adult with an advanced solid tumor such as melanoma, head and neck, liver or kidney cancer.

CDR3 DNA: TGTGCCAGCAGTTTAGCGGGGGCGCATCAGCCCCAGCATTTT. This sequence encodes CASSLAGAHQPQHF. The V and J genes are TRBV27 and TRBJ1-5; perhaps TRBD1 as D (6 bases). Trimming removed 2 bases from V and 5 bases from J, with 10 bases in between. Germline loops: CDR1 MNHEY, CDR2 SMNVEV (reference sequence). CDR3 length: 14 residues.

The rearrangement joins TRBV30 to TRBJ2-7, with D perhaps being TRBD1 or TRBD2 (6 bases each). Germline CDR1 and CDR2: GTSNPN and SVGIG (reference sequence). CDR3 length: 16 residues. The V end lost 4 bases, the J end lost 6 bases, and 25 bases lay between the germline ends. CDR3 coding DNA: TGTGCCTGGACGGGGGCGAGACTAGGCGCGCCGTTCGAGCAGTACTTC. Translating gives CAWTGARLGAPFEQYF.

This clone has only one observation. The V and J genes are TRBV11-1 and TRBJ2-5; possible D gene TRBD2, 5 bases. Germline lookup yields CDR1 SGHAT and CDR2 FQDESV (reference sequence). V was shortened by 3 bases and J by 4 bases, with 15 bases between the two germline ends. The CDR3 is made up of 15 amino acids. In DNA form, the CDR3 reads TGTGCCAGCAGCTTGCACCCTCGGGGAAGAGAGACCCAGTACTTC. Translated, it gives CASSLHPRGRETQYF.

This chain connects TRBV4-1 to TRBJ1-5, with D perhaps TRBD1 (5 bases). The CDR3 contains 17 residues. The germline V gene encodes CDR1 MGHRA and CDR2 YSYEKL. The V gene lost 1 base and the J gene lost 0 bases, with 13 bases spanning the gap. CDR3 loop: CASSQAGTPYSNQPQHF. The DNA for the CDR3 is TGCGCCAGCAGCCAAGCAGGGACCCCTTATAGCAATCAGCCCCAGCATTTT.

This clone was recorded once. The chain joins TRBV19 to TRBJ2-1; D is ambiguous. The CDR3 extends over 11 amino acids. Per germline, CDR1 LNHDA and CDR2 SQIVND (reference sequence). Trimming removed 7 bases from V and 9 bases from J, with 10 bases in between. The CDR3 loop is CASMAASEQFF. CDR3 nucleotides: TGTGCCAGTATGGCCGCAAGTGAGCAGTTCTTC.

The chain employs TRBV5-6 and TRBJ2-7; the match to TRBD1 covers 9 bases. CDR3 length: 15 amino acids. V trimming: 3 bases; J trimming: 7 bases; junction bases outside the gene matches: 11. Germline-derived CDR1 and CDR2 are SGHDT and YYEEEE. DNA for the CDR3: TGTGCCAGCAGCTCCGGGACAGGGAGAATAAGAGAGCAGTACTTC. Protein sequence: CASSSGTGRIREQYF.